These 20 T cell receptor beta chains came from one sample sequenced in a study of T cell repertoires in cytomegalovirus infection. No antigen has been assigned to these receptors. In TCRdb, the reads were re-called with MiXCR into one record per CDR3 protein. This sample carries roughly 200,000 distinct CDR3 sequences, about 39% of them seen once, and the ten largest clones take more than 50%. The sequencing here drew on CD8+ T cells from cultured PBMCs, taken from culture after CMV antigen stimulation. Every receptor here comes from a human donor in good health (CMV status not recorded). Some clones in this sample may be carry-over from other donors' samples.

The chain carries TRBV7-9 and TRBJ2-1; 7 bases are shared with TRBD2. V shed 5 bases, J shed 1 base, and the junction held 23 bases outside the gene matches. The CDR3 length is 21 residues. The germline V gene encodes CDR1 SEHNR and CDR2 FQNEAQ (reference sequence). The CDR3, as DNA: TGTGCCAGCAGCGCTCATTTACTGATTGGAGTAGGGACTACGTCCTACAATGAGCAGTTCTTC. Its protein is CASSAHLLIGVGTTSYNEQFF.

This rearrangement joins TRBV7-8 to TRBJ1-1, with 7 positions matching TRBD1. The CDR3 loop spans 13 amino acids. Germline V gene sequence: CDR1 SGHVS, CDR2 FQNEAQ. V was pared by 4 bases and J by 8 bases, with 7 bases of the junction left unmatched. CDR3: CASSSRGTVEAFF. The CDR3 DNA reads as TGTGCCAGCAGCTCGAGAGGGACAGTCGAAGCTTTCTTT.

This clonotype was found a few times. This chain links TRBV28 with TRBJ2-7; D gene uncertain. Trimming shortened V by 5 bases and J by 3 bases, and 20 bases separated the two germline ends. CDR3 length equals 16 residues. Germline CDR1 is MDHEN and CDR2 is SYDVKM. The DNA of the CDR3 is TGTGCCAGCAGTGGGGTCCTCTCGTCCAGCCTCTACGAGCAGTACTTC. Its protein product is CASSGVLSSSLYEQYF.

This clonotype was counted only a few times. This CDR3 reads CASSEALRSGNGEQFF. CDR3 in DNA: TGTGCCAGCAGTGAAGCGCTTCGGAGCGGGAACGGTGAGCAGTTCTTC. J is TRBJ2-1 and V is TRBV2, with TRBD2 identical over 7 bases. In germline, CDR1 is SNHLY, CDR2 FYNNEI. The CDR3 covers 16 residues. J was trimmed by 9 bases and V by 0 bases; bases with no gene match: 11.

This clonotype was recorded only once. This chain joins TRBV20-1 and TRBJ2-7; 10 nucleotides match TRBD2. The ends lost 5 bases at V and 7 bases at J; junction bases unmatched: 11. The V gene's germline CDR1 is DFQATT and CDR2 SNEGSKA (reference sequence). The CDR3 extends over 14 amino acids. CDR3 nucleotide sequence: TGCAGTGCTTTCACTAGCGGGACAAGGGGGGAGCAGTACTTC. It is translated as CSAFTSGTRGEQYF.

The chain combines TRBV7-9 with TRBJ2-5, with TRBD2 matching 8 bases. Germline V gives CDR1 SEHNR, CDR2 FQNEAQ (reference sequence). After removal of 5 bases from V and 2 bases from J, the junction contained 4 bases not matched to a gene. This CDR3 has 14 amino acids. Written as DNA, the CDR3 is TGTGCCAGCAGCCCCCGGGAGGGTCAAGAGACCCAGTACTTC. It is translated as CASSPREGQETQYF.

J is TRBJ2-1 and V is TRBV29-1, with D perhaps matching TRBD2 (5 bases). V dropped 1 base and J dropped 0 bases, with 10 bases sitting between them. The CDR3 extends over 15 amino acids. Per the germline V gene, CDR1 is SQVTM and CDR2 is ANQGSEA. CDR3 DNA: TGCAGCGTTGAAGGAGGGCACAGCTCCTACAATGAGCAGTTCTTC. Translated, it gives CSVEGGHSSYNEQFF.

The V and J genes are TRBV6-1 and TRBJ1-3; possible D gene TRBD1, 5 bases. Trimming removed 6 bases at V and 7 bases at J, with 19 bases between. Germline V gene sequence: CDR1 MNHNS, CDR2 SASEGT. The CDR3 has 15 amino acids. This chain's CDR3 is CASSPNRDRPNTIYF. In DNA, the CDR3 is TGTGCCAGCAGCCCCAACCGGGACCGGCCTAACACCATATATTTT.

With respect to this clonotype: One end of the junction is discordant with germline, which a read error may explain. This sequence joins TRBV11-1 and TRBJ2-1; a weak D match, TRBD2 (6 bases). CDR1 SGHAT and CDR2 FQDESV come from the germline V gene (reference sequence). The CDR3 extends over 18 amino acids. CDR3 loop: CASSLMLRDSHLYNEQFF. The CDR3 nucleotides read TGTGCAAGCAGCTTAATGCTTCGGGACTCCCATTTATACAATGAGCAGTTCTTC.

This clonotype was observed a handful of times. The rearrangement uses TRBV6-4 and TRBJ2-1; no firm D call. The V end lost 0 bases, the J end lost 6 bases, and 9 bases lay between the germline ends. This CDR3 region has 14 residues. Per the germline V gene, CDR1 is MRHNA and CDR2 is SNTAGT. CDR3 in DNA: TGTGCCAGCAGTGACTCGTTAGAAGTCAATGAGCAGTTCTTC. Encoded protein: CASSDSLEVNEQFF.

The chain uses TRBV5-5 and TRBJ1-5; D unclear. V was shortened by 1 base and J by 4 bases, with 9 bases between the two germline ends. Germline CDR1 SGHKS, CDR2 YYEKEE (reference sequence). The CDR3 runs to 14 residues. CDR3 nucleotides: TGTGCCAGCAGCTTGTTGGTTTTTAATCAGCCCCAGCATTTT. It codes for CASSLLVFNQPQHF.

This clonotype was seen a handful of times. This chain uses TRBV12-5 with TRBJ2-7; D call uncertain. Germline loops: CDR1 LGHNT, CDR2 FRNRAP. CDR3 length equals 11 residues. Deletions cut 0 bases from V and 3 bases from J, with 0 bases between. CDR3 DNA sequence: TGTGCTAGTGGTTTGGTCTACGAGCAGTACTTC. It encodes CASGLVYEQYF.

This chain uses TRBV5-4 with TRBJ2-1; D ambiguous. The CDR3 length is 14 residues. Germline assignment: CDR1 SGHNT and CDR2 YYREEE (reference sequence). Trimming stripped 0 bases from V and 3 bases from J, with 7 bases between. CDR3 bases: TGTGCCAGCAGCTTGGAGGGATTCTACAATGAGCAGTTCTTC. It yields the protein CASSLEGFYNEQFF. Using reference TRBV5-4 and TRBJ2-1 for the parts outside the CDR3, the full variable domain is ETGVTQSPTHLIKTRGQQVTLRCSSQSGHNTVSWYQQALGQGPQFIFQYYREEENGRGNFPPRFSGLQFPNYSSELNVNALELDDSALYLCASSLEGFYNEQFFGPGTRLTVL.

This clonotype has only a few counts. The chain links TRBV12-3 or TRBV12-4 to TRBJ1-2; the D gene is possibly TRBD1 (6 bases). The CDR3 spans 15 residues. V dropped 6 bases and J dropped 1 base, with 15 bases sitting between them. This CDR3 reads CASRGEGVNNYGYTF. The CDR3 DNA follows: TGTGCCAGCAGGGGGGAGGGGGTTAATAACTATGGCTACACCTTC.

This clonotype has more than one count but fewer than ten. The chain carries TRBV6-1 and TRBJ2-2; 7 nucleotides line up with TRBD2. The CDR3 consists of 13 residues. The germline V gene has CDR1 MNHNS and CDR2 SASEGT. V lost 5 bases, J lost 6 bases, and 3 bases stayed unmatched. The CDR3 DNA is TGTGCCAGCAGTACCCGGGGGGCCGGGGAGCTGTTTTTT. Translated: CASSTRGAGELFF.

This clonotype was counted only a few times. The J gene is TRBJ1-1, the V gene TRBV11-2, with unresolved D. Trimming pared 6 bases from V and 4 bases from J, leaving 9 bases between. The CDR3 contains 12 residues. CDR1 and CDR2 from the germline V gene are SGHAT and FQNNGV. The CDR3 DNA is TGTGCCAGCAGGGATGAGACCACTGAAGCTTTCTTT. Translated, it gives CASRDETTEAFF. Combining the CDR3 with reference TRBV11-2 and TRBJ1-1 gives the whole variable domain EAGVAQSPRYKIIEKRQSVAFWCNPISGHATLYWYQQILGQGPKLLIQFQNNGVVDDSQLPKDRFSAERLKGVDSTLKIQPAKLEDSAVYLCASRDETTEAFFGQGTRLTVV.

In its sample, this clonotype was seen a few times. J is TRBJ1-5 and V is TRBV12-3 or TRBV12-4; D uncertain. The CDR3 is made up of 15 amino acids. V shed 4 bases and J shed 5 bases, with 15 bases lying between them. As DNA, the CDR3 is TGTGCCAGCAGTTACGTGGACGGTGGGGATCAGCCCCAGCATTTT. Translation gives CASSYVDGGDQPQHF.

This clonotype was found a few times. This rearrangement joins TRBV9 to TRBJ2-1; D gene ambiguous. In germline, CDR1 is SGDLS, CDR2 YYNGEE. The CDR3 is 15 amino acids. Trimming took off 3 bases at V and 7 bases at J, with 17 bases between the two ends. The CDR3 region has the DNA TGTGCCAGCAGCGCCTCCGGCGCTCCACAGAATGAGCAGTTCTTC. Amino acids: CASSASGAPQNEQFF.

This clonotype has just a few counts. This chain connects TRBV7-9 to TRBJ2-5; D unclear. CDR3 length: 13 residues. Germline-derived CDR1 and CDR2 are SEHNR and FQNEAQ (reference sequence). Trimming removed 6 bases from V and 2 bases from J, with 10 bases in between. CDR3: CASRSLSQETQYF. CDR3 nucleotide sequence: TGTGCCAGCAGATCTTTAAGTCAAGAGACCCAGTACTTC. Full variable domain (outside the CDR3, taken from reference TRBV7-9 and TRBJ2-5): DTGVSQNPRHKITKRGQNVTFRCDPISEHNRLYWYRQTLGQGPEFLTYFQNEAQLEKSRLLSDRFSAERPKGSFSTLEIQRTEQGDSAMYLCASRSLSQETQYFGPGTRLLVL.

This chain links TRBV20-1 with TRBJ2-3; D call uncertain. The V gene's germline CDR1 is DFQATT and CDR2 SNEGSKA (reference sequence). The V end lost 1 base, the J end lost 2 bases, and 13 bases lay between the germline ends. CDR3 length: 15 amino acids. The CDR3 DNA sequence: TGCAGTGCTAGAGCTTCATACTCTTACACAGATACGCAGTATTTT. This sequence encodes CSARASYSYTDTQYF.